Each of the 8 T cell receptor beta chains below was sequenced from the same sample in a study of T cell clonotyping in hematopoietic cell transplantation. Here immunoSEQ multiplex PCR was the method, and the copy in TCRdb shows in-frame clones only, minus some. This sample has tens of thousands of clones, with 90% to 97% found just once. Indicated time point: recipient sample about 28 days before transplant, after cytoreduction. The source material was peripheral blood mononuclear cells, sampled before stem cell transplant. Source of these receptors: a woman aged 45-65 years with acute myeloid leukemia. Some clones in this sample may be carry-over from other donors' samples.

The genes are TRBV6-5 and TRBJ2-7, with TRBD1 matching 9 bases. Germline values: CDR1 MNHEY, CDR2 SVGAGI. The CDR3 runs to 15 residues. V lost 4 bases and J lost 3; bases outside the gene matches: 7. The CDR3, as DNA: TGTGCCAGCAGTTCCCCGGGACAGGGTAACTACGAGCAGTACTTC. It codes for CASSSPGQGNYEQYF.

The J gene is TRBJ1-6, the V gene TRBV30; D ambiguous. Germline CDR1 is GTSNPN and CDR2 is SVGIG (reference sequence). Trimming left V 5 bases short and J 11 bases short, with 19 bases between. This CDR3 region has 14 residues. DNA for the CDR3: TGTGCCTGGGCCTCCCCCCCGGCACGCGCACCCCTCCACTTT. Its translation: CAWASPPARAPLHF.

The chain recombines TRBV27 with TRBJ2-3, with 10 positions matching TRBD2. Germline V gene sequence: CDR1 MNHEY, CDR2 SMNVEV (reference sequence). Germline trimming cut 5 bases from V and 6 bases from J; bases unmatched to any gene: 11. This CDR3 contains 16 residues. The CDR3 loop is CASSHSLAGLGDTQYF. In nucleotides, the CDR3 is TGTGCCAGCAGTCACTCACTAGCGGGGCTCGGGGATACGCAGTATTTT.

This chain links TRBV19 with TRBJ1-5; a weak D match, TRBD1 (5 bases). The germline gives CDR1 LNHDA, CDR2 SQIVND (reference sequence). V dropped 5 bases and J dropped 4 bases, with 12 bases sitting between them. The CDR3 extends over 14 amino acids. As DNA, the CDR3 is TGTGCCAGTAGTTTCCAGGGAGGGAATCAGCCCCAGCATTTT. Translating gives CASSFQGGNQPQHF.

This clone was counted once. The chain combines TRBV10-3 with TRBJ2-5; D is ambiguous. The germline gives CDR1 ENHRY, CDR2 SYGVKD. The CDR3 contains 14 residues. Trimming cost V 3 bases and J 1 base, with 9 bases left between them. The CDR3 is CAISDVRGQETQYF. DNA of the CDR3: TGTGCCATCAGTGATGTCAGAGGCCAAGAGACCCAGTACTTC.

V and J are TRBV13 and TRBJ1-3, with TRBD1 as a possible D gene (6 bases). The V end was cut by 0 bases, the J end by 8 bases, with 14 bases between. The germline CDR1 and CDR2 sequences are PRHDT and FYEKMQ (reference sequence). CDR3 length: 15 residues. The DNA for the CDR3 is TGTGCCAGCAGCTTAGGAGGCCCGGGGGCGCACACCATATATTTT. Protein sequence: CASSLGGPGAHTIYF.

J is TRBJ1-3 and V is TRBV5-1, with D possibly TRBD1 on 5 matching bases. Germline V gene lookup returns CDR1 SGHRS and CDR2 YFSETQ. The CDR3 sequence is 15 residues long. Deletions cut 0 bases from V and 4 bases from J, with 11 bases between. The CDR3 DNA reads as TGCGCCAGCAGCTTGGAAGGGGATACGGGAAACACCATATATTTT. Its translation is CASSLEGDTGNTIYF.

The chain joins TRBV30 to TRBJ2-5, with D possibly being TRBD2 (5 bases). Deletions cut 2 bases from V and 2 bases from J, with 21 bases between. Per germline, CDR1 GTSNPN and CDR2 SVGIG (reference sequence). The CDR3 runs to 17 residues. DNA of the CDR3: TGTGCCTGGAGTCCCTCTCGGACCCCTACTAGGCAAGAGACCCAGTACTTC. Its translation: CAWSPSRTPTRQETQYF.